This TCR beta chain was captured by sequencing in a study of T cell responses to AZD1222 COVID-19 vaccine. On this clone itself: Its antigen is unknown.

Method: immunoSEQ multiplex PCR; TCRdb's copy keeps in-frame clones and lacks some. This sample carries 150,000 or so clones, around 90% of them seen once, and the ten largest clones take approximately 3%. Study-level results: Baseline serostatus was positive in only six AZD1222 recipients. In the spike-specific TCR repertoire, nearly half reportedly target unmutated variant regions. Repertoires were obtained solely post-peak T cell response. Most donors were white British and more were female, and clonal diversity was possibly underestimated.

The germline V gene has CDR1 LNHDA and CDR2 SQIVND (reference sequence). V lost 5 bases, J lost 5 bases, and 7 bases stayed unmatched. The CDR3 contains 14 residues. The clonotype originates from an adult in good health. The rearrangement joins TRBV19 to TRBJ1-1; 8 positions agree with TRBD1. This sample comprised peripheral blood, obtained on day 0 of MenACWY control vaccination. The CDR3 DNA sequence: TGTGCCAGTAGTGGAGGACAGGGACTTACTGAAGCTTTCTTT. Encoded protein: CASSGGQGLTEAFF.